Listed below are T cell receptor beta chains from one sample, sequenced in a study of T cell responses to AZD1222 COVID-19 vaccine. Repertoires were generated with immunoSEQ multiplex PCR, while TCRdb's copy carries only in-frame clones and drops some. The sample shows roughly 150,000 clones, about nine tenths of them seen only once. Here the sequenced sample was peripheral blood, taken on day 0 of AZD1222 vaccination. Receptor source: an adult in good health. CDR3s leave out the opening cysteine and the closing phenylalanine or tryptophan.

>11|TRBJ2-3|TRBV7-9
ASSLLSTDTQY
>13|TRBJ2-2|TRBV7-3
ASSPSGLRTGELF
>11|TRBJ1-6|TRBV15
ATSGQGNSPLH
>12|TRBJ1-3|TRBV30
AWKLQGSGNTIY
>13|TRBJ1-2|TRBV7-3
ASSLEGGLNYGYT
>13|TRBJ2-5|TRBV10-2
ASSPTGSGVETQY
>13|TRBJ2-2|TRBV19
ASSPGQGDTGELF
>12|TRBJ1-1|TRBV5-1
ASSLERRLGEAF
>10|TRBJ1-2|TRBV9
ASSKLNYGYT
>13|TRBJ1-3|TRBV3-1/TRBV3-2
ASSPLLEGRNTIY
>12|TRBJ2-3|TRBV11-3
ASSLGGTRDTQY
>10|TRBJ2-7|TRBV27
APNRSSYEQY
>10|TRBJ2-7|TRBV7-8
ASSSLAVDQY
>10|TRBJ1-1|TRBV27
ASGYMNTEAF
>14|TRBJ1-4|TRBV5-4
ASSSLLRGGSSELF
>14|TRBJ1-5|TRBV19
ASSMGRGFGNQPQH
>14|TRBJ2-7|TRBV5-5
ASSLGRDRKLGEQY
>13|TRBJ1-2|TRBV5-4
ASSLLAGEDYGYT
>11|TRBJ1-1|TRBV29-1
SVEDGRNTEAF
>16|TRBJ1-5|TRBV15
ATSRNPSRADGNQPQH
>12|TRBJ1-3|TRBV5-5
ASSLGGVGNTIY
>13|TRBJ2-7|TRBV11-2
ASSLTSGRGREQY
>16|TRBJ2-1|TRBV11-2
ASSLEAALAGAINEQF
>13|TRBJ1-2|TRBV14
ASSQGNYRTRGYT
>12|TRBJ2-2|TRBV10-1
ASRGDGNTGELF
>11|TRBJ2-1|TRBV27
ASSLRLVREQF
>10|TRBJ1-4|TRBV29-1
SAGTGREKLF
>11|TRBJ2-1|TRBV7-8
ASSLQGYNEQF
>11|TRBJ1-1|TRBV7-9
ASSSKLNTEAF
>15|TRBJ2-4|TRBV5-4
ASSLASAGGKGNIQY
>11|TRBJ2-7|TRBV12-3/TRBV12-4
ASSLAALYEQY
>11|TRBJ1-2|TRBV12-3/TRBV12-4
ASSLARNYGYT
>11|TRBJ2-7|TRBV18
ASSETGGYEQY
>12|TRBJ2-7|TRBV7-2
ASSFWTSGYEQY
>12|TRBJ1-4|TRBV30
AWSPGTSNEKLF
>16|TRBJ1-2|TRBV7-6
ASSSEDRGDHLIYGYT
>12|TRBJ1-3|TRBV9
ASSVTDRGNTIY
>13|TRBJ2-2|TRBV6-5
ASSSGTRITGELF
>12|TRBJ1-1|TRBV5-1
ASSLARGATEAF
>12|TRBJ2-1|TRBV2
ASTVDRNRNEQF
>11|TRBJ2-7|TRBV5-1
ASSLGSGYEQY
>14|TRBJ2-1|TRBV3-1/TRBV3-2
ASSQAHRPTDNEQF
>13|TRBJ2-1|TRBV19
ASSIYRAGNNEQF
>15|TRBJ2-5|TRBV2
ASSVSGLVRGQETQY
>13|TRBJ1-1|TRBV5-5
ASSLLDNVRTEAF
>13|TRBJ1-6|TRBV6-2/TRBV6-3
ASSYFGTDNSPLH
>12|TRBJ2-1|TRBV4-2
ASSQEQDYNEQF
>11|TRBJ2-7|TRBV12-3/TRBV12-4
ASSWRGTYEQY
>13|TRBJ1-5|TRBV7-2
ASSLLPRLYQPQH
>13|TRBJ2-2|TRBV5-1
ASSFGRQNTGELF
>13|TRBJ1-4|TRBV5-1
ASSLADRGNEKLF
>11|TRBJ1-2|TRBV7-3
ASSPTAFKDYT
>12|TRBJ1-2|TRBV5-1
ASSLAGTGKGYT
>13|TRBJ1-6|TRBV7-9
ASSLGEGNNSPLH
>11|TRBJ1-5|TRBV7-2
ASSLTHVQPQH